The TCR beta chain under discussion was sequenced for a study of blood T cell repertoires in COVID-19. Study-wide context: In each case, the material was cDNA or gDNA derived from T cells, B-cell-depleted T cells, or PBMCs.

The CDR3 contains 13 residues. V shed 3 bases and J shed 5 bases, with 10 bases lying between them. Sequencing was performed with immunoSEQ multiplex PCR; in TCRdb, only in-frame clones are kept and a portion is missing. The sample has a few hundred thousand clones, roughly 90% seen once; the top ten hold approximately 1.5%. The V gene is TRBV12-3 or TRBV12-4, the J gene TRBJ1-1, with D perhaps TRBD1 (6 bases). The TCR was taken from a woman aged 25 to 39 who had recovered from COVID-19. The sample was PBMCs or T cells enriched from blood (not recorded which). The CDR3 DNA is TGTGCCAGCAGTTTGCAGGGGAGAACTGAAGCTTTCTTT. Translated, it gives CASSLQGRTEAFF.